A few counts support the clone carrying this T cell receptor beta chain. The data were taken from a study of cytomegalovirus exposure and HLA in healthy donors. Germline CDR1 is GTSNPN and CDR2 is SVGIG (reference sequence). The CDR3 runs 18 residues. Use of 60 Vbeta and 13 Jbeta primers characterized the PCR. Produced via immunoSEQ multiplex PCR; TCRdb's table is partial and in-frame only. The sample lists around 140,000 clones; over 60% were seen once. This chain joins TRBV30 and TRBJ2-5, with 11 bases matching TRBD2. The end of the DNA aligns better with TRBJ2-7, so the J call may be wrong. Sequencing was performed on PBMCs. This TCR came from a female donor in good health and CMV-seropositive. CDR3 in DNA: TGTGCCTGGAGTGTACGAACTAGCGGGAGAGGGGGGGCCTACGAGCAGTACTTC. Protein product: CAWSVRTSGRGGAYEQYF.